A single sample gave rise to the 28 T cell receptor beta chains below, sequenced in a study of blood T cells in healthy people across ages. A sample-barcoded 5' primer and a J-beta primer mix were used in a second PCR of roughly 7 to 12 cycles. TCRdb ran MiXCR on the 5' RACE reads and lists one entry per CDR3 protein. The data show roughly 1.6 million distinct CDR3 sequences, 30% to 40% seen once. Sequencing input: blood. The receptor source for this set is a woman aged 25 to 39 in good health.

A note on this clonotype: A read error may be the cause here, since a much bigger clone is one base away. The chain joins TRBV29-1 to TRBJ2-1; 9 nucleotides line up with TRBD2. CDR1 and CDR2 (germline): SQVTM, ANQGSEA. The CDR3 runs to 15 residues. The V and J ends lost 8 bases and 6 bases, in that order; junction bases with no gene match: 14. The CDR3 bases are TGCAGCACTCCAAGTCTTAGCGGGAGCAGCAATGAGCAGTTCTTC. This codes for CSTPSLSGSSNEQFF.

The chain employs TRBV15 and TRBJ2-7; D call uncertain. Germline V gene data show CDR1 as LNHNV and CDR2 as YYDKDF (reference sequence). The length of the CDR3 is 16 residues. The V end lost 2 bases, the J end lost 0 bases, and 14 bases lay between the germline ends. CDR3 DNA sequence: TGTGCCACCAGCAGACGTCCGACCGGAACCTCCTACGAGCAGTACTTC. This translates into CATSRRPTGTSYEQYF.

The genes are TRBV27 and TRBJ1-1; D might be TRBD1 (6 bases). Trimming took off 4 bases at V and 4 bases at J, with 10 bases between the two ends. Germline assignment: CDR1 MNHEY and CDR2 SMNVEV (reference sequence). The CDR3 loop spans 13 amino acids. CDR3 nucleotides: TGTGCCAGCAGTTCAGGGGCTCCCACTGAAGCTTTCTTT. This translates into CASSSGAPTEAFF.

J is TRBJ1-1 and V is TRBV15; the match to TRBD1 covers 8 bases. V dropped 3 bases and J dropped 3; count of bases not matched to a gene: 15. CDR3 length: 18 amino acids. The germline V gene encodes CDR1 LNHNV and CDR2 YYDKDF (reference sequence). The CDR3 spells CATSRSWDRSLMDTEAFF. DNA of the CDR3: TGTGCCACCAGCAGGTCTTGGGACAGGTCTTTGATGGACACTGAAGCTTTCTTT.

V is TRBV3-1 and J is TRBJ1-1; no clear D. The CDR3 sequence is 11 residues long. Germline loops: CDR1 LGHDT, CDR2 YNNKEL (reference sequence). Trimming pared 0 bases from V and 7 bases from J, leaving 3 bases between. The CDR3 sequence: CASSQEDEAFF. CDR3 DNA sequence: TGTGCCAGCAGCCAAGAGGATGAAGCTTTCTTT.

This chain joins TRBV20-1 and TRBJ2-1; the match to TRBD2 covers 10 bases. The germline V gene encodes CDR1 DFQATT and CDR2 SNEGSKA (reference sequence). Trimming removed 4 bases from V and 9 bases from J; junction bases left unmatched: 9. The length of the CDR3 is 14 residues. This CDR3 is CSANGASGSGEQFF. The CDR3 DNA reads TGCAGTGCTAATGGTGCTAGCGGGAGCGGTGAGCAGTTCTTC.

The chain carries TRBV7-2 and TRBJ2-7; no clear D. The germline V and J ends were trimmed by 1 base and 2 bases, with 21 bases remaining between them. This CDR3 comprises 18 residues. CDR1 and CDR2 (germline): SGHTA, FQGNSA. This CDR3 is CASSLDSRALQNPYEQYF. CDR3 bases: TGTGCCAGCAGCTTAGATTCTCGGGCCCTTCAAAACCCCTACGAGCAGTACTTC. Full variable domain (missing parts from reference TRBV7-2 and TRBJ2-7): GAGVSQSPSNKVTEKGKDVELRCDPISGHTALYWYRQSLGQGLEFLIYFQGNSAPDKSGLPSDRFSAERTGGSVSTLTIQRTQQEDSAVYLCASSLDSRALQNPYEQYFGPGTRLTVT.

The chain joins TRBV7-2 to TRBJ2-7; D perhaps matches TRBD2 (7 bases). The CDR3 spans 18 residues. The V end was cut by 5 bases, the J end by 0 bases, with 23 bases between. Looked up from germline, CDR1 is SGHTA and CDR2 is FQGNSA. CDR3 in amino acids: CASSPGLAGGLGSYEQYF. The CDR3 region has the DNA TGTGCCAGCAGCCCCGGGCTAGCCGGGGGGCTAGGCTCCTACGAGCAGTACTTC.

The chain couples TRBV10-2 to TRBJ2-5; 8 nucleotides line up with TRBD1. Germline assignment: CDR1 WSHSY and CDR2 SAAADI. The junction had 6 bases not matched to a gene; V was cut back by 1 base and J by 2 bases. CDR3 size: 16 residues. CDR3 nucleotide sequence: TGCGCCAGCAGTGAGTGGGGCAGGGGGCTTCAAGAGACCCAGTACTTC. Its translation: CASSEWGRGLQETQYF.

The table lists this clonotype with a few counts. The rearrangement links TRBV7-9 to TRBJ2-1; D may be TRBD2 (5 bases). The CDR3 loop spans 15 amino acids. V lost 7 bases and J 5 bases, leaving 18 bases between the germline ends. Per the germline V gene, CDR1 is SEHNR and CDR2 is FQNEAQ (reference sequence). The CDR3: CASTFRERANNEQFF. CDR3 sequence (DNA): TGTGCCAGCACCTTCCGGGAAAGAGCCAACAATGAGCAGTTCTTC.

This clonotype was seen only a few times. V is TRBV4-1 and J is TRBJ2-2; possibly TRBD1 or TRBD2 for D (5 bases each). The germline gives CDR1 MGHRA, CDR2 YSYEKL. This CDR3 comprises 18 residues. Trimming cost V 4 bases and J 5 bases, with 23 bases left between them. CDR3 amino acids: CASSPSRGGLSFTGELFF. The CDR3 bases are TGCGCCAGCAGCCCCTCCCGGGGCGGGTTAAGTTTTACCGGGGAGCTGTTTTTT.

The DNA of the CDR3 is TGTGCCAGCAAGACAGGGGTTTGGTACGAGCAGTACTTC. This translates into CASKTGVWYEQYF. The chain carries TRBV2 and TRBJ2-7, with 8 positions matching TRBD1. Trimming removed 7 bases from V and 4 bases from J; junction bases left unmatched: 6. This CDR3 is 13 amino acids long. Germline CDR1 is SNHLY and CDR2 is FYNNEI.

J is TRBJ1-2 and V is TRBV6-1; no firm D call. The germline V and J ends were trimmed by 3 bases and 4 bases, with 9 bases remaining between them. Germline CDR1 MNHNS, CDR2 SASEGT. The CDR3 sequence is 13 residues long. CDR3 in amino acids: CASSEKSFYGYTF. The DNA for the CDR3 is TGTGCCAGCAGTGAGAAGTCTTTCTATGGCTACACCTTC.

This clonotype was picked up many times. The V gene is TRBV5-6, the J gene TRBJ1-1; 10 bases are shared with TRBD1. Germline assignment: CDR1 SGHDT and CDR2 YYEEEE. The V and J ends lost 4 bases and 1 base, in that order; junction bases with no gene match: 7. The CDR3 is 16 residues long. The CDR3 DNA sequence: TGTGCCAGCAGCCCTATGACAGGGGGCGGGAACACTGAAGCTTTCTTT. This codes for CASSPMTGGGNTEAFF.

The chain combines TRBV20-1 with TRBJ1-2; D is undetermined. Germline V lookup: CDR1 DFQATT, CDR2 SNEGSKA (reference sequence). This CDR3 is built from 15 residues. V gave up 2 bases and J gave up 1 base, with 14 bases separating them. CDR3 region: CSARTQVLRNYGYTF. The CDR3 DNA follows: TGCAGTGCTAGAACGCAGGTTTTGCGTAACTATGGCTACACCTTC.

V and J are TRBV9 and TRBJ2-1, with TRBD2 identical over 7 bases. The J call may be mistaken, given a closer DNA end match to TRBJ2-7. The CDR3 totals 12 residues. Germline V gives CDR1 SGDLS, CDR2 YYNGEE. CDR3 sequence reads: CASSTAGVEQYF. In nucleotides, the CDR3 is TGTGCCAGCAGTACCGCGGGAGTCGAGCAGTACTTC.

This clonotype was detected only a few times. V usage is TRBV2 and J usage is TRBJ2-7, with D unresolved. The germline V gene has CDR1 SNHLY and CDR2 FYNNEI. The CDR3 is made up of 12 amino acids. V lost 6 bases, J lost 1 base, and 7 bases lay in between. CDR3 coding DNA: TGTGCCAGCAGGGTAGGGTCCTACGAGCAGTACTTC. This sequence encodes CASRVGSYEQYF.

V is TRBV5-1 and J is TRBJ2-5, with TRBD2 identical over 7 bases. The germline V gene encodes CDR1 SGHRS and CDR2 YFSETQ. The V segment lost 5 bases and the J segment 1 base; nucleotides outside the gene matches: 8. The CDR3 has 15 residues. The CDR3 DNA reads TGCGCCAGCAGGGTTTCCGGGGGGTCCCAAGAGACCCAGTACTTC. Translation gives CASRVSGGSQETQYF.

In this sample, this clonotype turned up a few times. The chain has TRBV20-1 and TRBJ2-4; 10 bases agree with TRBD2. The end of the DNA fits TRBJ2-7 better, so the J call may be wrong. Germline lookup yields CDR1 DFQATT and CDR2 SNEGSKA (reference sequence). The CDR3 is 13 amino acids. The CDR3 loop is CSASLAGEYEQYF. The CDR3 nucleotides are TGCAGTGCTTCGCTAGCGGGAGAGTACGAGCAGTACTTC.

This chain joins TRBV20-1 and TRBJ1-2; 11 bases align to TRBD1. Germline V lookup: CDR1 DFQATT, CDR2 SNEGSKA (reference sequence). V shed 0 bases and J 2 bases; nucleotides not matched to a gene: 11. The CDR3 extends over 18 amino acids. The DNA of the CDR3 is TGCAGTGCTAGAGAAGCCAGGACAGGGGGCGCATCAAACTATGGCTACACCTTC. It specifies CSAREARTGGASNYGYTF.

The CDR3 region has the DNA TGCGCCAGCAGCCAATCTGGGACAGTTAATGAAAAACTGTTTTTT. Encoded protein: CASSQSGTVNEKLFF. The V call is TRBV4-1, the J call TRBJ1-4; 7 nucleotides line up with TRBD1. CDR1 is MGHRA, CDR2 YSYEKL, per germline. CDR3 length equals 15 residues. The trim removed 2 bases at V and 4 bases at J, leaving 4 bases unmatched.

A few counts support this clonotype. This chain links TRBV15 with TRBJ2-7; 10 nucleotides line up with TRBD2. J gave up 4 bases and V 1 base, and 10 bases lay outside the gene matches. The CDR3 spans 17 residues. Germline V gene sequence: CDR1 LNHNV, CDR2 YYDKDF (reference sequence). The CDR3, as DNA: TGTGCCACCAGCAGAGGCCGGTCTAGCGGGGGACCTTACGAGCAGTACTTC. It yields the protein CATSRGRSSGGPYEQYF.

This clonotype was detected a few times. This sequence joins TRBV3-1 and TRBJ2-3, with 7 positions matching TRBD2. After removal of 7 bases from V and 4 bases from J, the junction contained 14 bases not matched to a gene. Germline CDR1 reads LGHDT; CDR2 reads YNNKEL (reference sequence). The CDR3 contains 16 residues. The CDR3 loop reads CASTKEGSGPPDTQYF. CDR3 DNA sequence: TGTGCCAGCACTAAAGAGGGTAGCGGGCCCCCAGATACGCAGTATTTT.

The chain joins TRBV27 to TRBJ2-2, with 9 bases fitting TRBD1. CDR3 length: 15 amino acids. V shed 8 bases and J 3 bases; nucleotides not matched to a gene: 7. CDR1 and CDR2 (germline): MNHEY, SMNVEV (reference sequence). The CDR3 here is CASRDRDLDTGELFF. The CDR3 bases are TGTGCCAGCCGGGACAGGGATCTTGACACCGGGGAGCTGTTTTTT.

This chain uses TRBV12-3 or TRBV12-4 with TRBJ2-7; D not certain. The CDR3 consists of 11 residues. Trimming removed 6 bases at V and 4 bases at J, with 7 bases between. DNA of the CDR3: TGTGCCAGCAGGAGAGTGTACGAGCAGTACTTC. It is translated as CASRRVYEQYF.

This clonotype has only a few counts. The chain couples TRBV4-2 to TRBJ2-1; TRBD2 matches 9 bases. The CDR3 loop spans 16 amino acids. With 1 base clipped from V and 9 bases from J, the junction kept 10 bases outside the gene matches. CDR1 is LGHNA and CDR2 is YNFKEQ in the germline V gene. DNA of the CDR3: TGTGCCAGCAGCCAAGGATTTGCGGGAGGGCCGCCTGAGCAGTTCTTC. Protein sequence: CASSQGFAGGPPEQFF.

The sample holds a few counts of this clonotype. This rearrangement joins TRBV7-2 to TRBJ1-6; D gene uncertain. Trimming took 2 bases from V and 0 from J, leaving 5 bases between them. This CDR3 has 15 residues. Germline-derived CDR1 and CDR2 are SGHTA and FQGNSA. CDR3 amino acids: CASSLRFSYNSPLHF. The DNA for the CDR3 is TGTGCCAGCAGCTTACGGTTCTCCTATAATTCACCCCTCCACTTT.

Of note for this clonotype: Sequence at one end of the junction differs from germline and may be a read error. This sequence joins TRBV20-1 and TRBJ2-2, with D perhaps given as TRBD1 or TRBD2 (5 bases each). In germline, CDR1 is DFQATT, CDR2 SNEGSKA (reference sequence). The CDR3 contains 16 residues. The CDR3 loop is CSARGASGQRSGERFF. CDR3 sequence (DNA): TGCAGTGCTAGAGGAGCGTCAGGGCAGAGGTCCGGGGAGCGGTTTTTT.